This entry lists 5 T cell receptor beta chains sequenced from one sample in a study of Ad26.COV2.S vaccination and SARS-CoV-2 variants. The repertoire was sequenced with immunoSEQ multiplex PCR; TCRdb's copy has only in-frame clones and lacks some. Of roughly 380,000 clones in the sample, 70% to 90% are singletons; the top ten hold approximately 3.5%. Treatment of the sample: 15 to 20 received Ad26.COV2.S at low or high dose, single or two shots; a few received placebo; per-sample allocation not given. At day 63 after the first vaccine or placebo injection, samples were drawn. The sample here was peripheral blood, taken in a trial of Ad26.COV2.S vaccine versus placebo. These receptors originate from a person aged 18-60 years who received the Ad26.COV2.S COVID-19 vaccine or a placebo.

The chain has TRBV7-2 and TRBJ1-1, with TRBD1 matching over 7 bases. CDR1 is SGHTA, CDR2 FQGNSA, per germline. The V and J ends lost 5 bases and 11 bases, in that order; junction bases with no gene match: 5. The CDR3 contains 11 residues. This CDR3 is CASSPDRVAFF. The CDR3, as DNA: TGTGCCAGCAGCCCTGACAGGGTGGCTTTCTTT.

The rearrangement uses TRBV5-1 and TRBJ2-3; the D is unclear. The V and J ends lost 1 base and 0 bases respectively, with 6 bases between them. Germline loops: CDR1 SGHRS, CDR2 YFSETQ. This CDR3 is 14 amino acids long. CDR3 loop: CASSLSTSTDTQYF. The CDR3 DNA sequence: TGCGCCAGCAGCTTGTCCACTAGCACAGATACGCAGTATTTT.

The chain carries TRBV5-4 and TRBJ2-2; D is unresolved. The CDR3 runs 16 residues. The germline CDR1 and CDR2 sequences are SGHNT and YYREEE (reference sequence). Trimming cost V 0 bases and J 2 bases, with 11 bases left between them. The CDR3 nucleotides are TGTGCCAGCAGCTTGGGCGGTAGCCCCAACACCGGGGAGCTGTTTTTT. This encodes CASSLGGSPNTGELFF.

V and J are TRBV12-3 or TRBV12-4 and TRBJ2-1; no firm D call. This CDR3 has 11 residues. V lost 3 bases to trimming and J lost 10 bases, with 7 bases between them. The CDR3 sequence is CASSFVGEQFF. Written as DNA, the CDR3 is TGTGCCAGCAGTTTCGTAGGAGAGCAGTTCTTC.

V usage is TRBV10-2 and J usage is TRBJ1-1; D remains ambiguous. V lost 8 bases to trimming and J lost 1 base, with 8 bases between them. CDR3 length: 12 amino acids. Germline values: CDR1 WSHSY, CDR2 SAAADI. DNA of the CDR3: TGCGCCAGCCGAGTACAGAACACTGAAGCTTTCTTT. It specifies CASRVQNTEAFF.